This T cell receptor beta chain is from a study of vaccination and CD4 T cells after COVID-19. The Oncomine TCR Beta short-read assay generated sequence data from the DNA of cultured CD4+ T cells. Investigators obtained genomic DNA by extraction from cultured CD4+ T cells. Via MiXCR, TCRdb re-called the PCR reads, giving one row per CDR3 protein. The table lists approximately 15,000 distinct CDR3 sequences, around 48% of them singletons. On this clonotype: Its antigen is undetermined.

The CDR3 extends over 15 amino acids. Germline loops: CDR1 SGHVS, CDR2 FNYEAQ. After removal of 5 bases from V and 7 bases from J, the junction contained 5 bases not matched to a gene. The study's findings and limits: Median SARS-CoV-2-reactive clonotype numbers rose nonsignificantly, 21 to 38.

Treatment in this sample: approximately nine-day PBMC culture with coronavirus spike peptide pools or control peptides (ViraFEST assay). This clonotype originated in a human donor who had recovered from COVID-19. The input for sequencing was CD4+ T cells from blood, cultured in vitro, taken before SARS-CoV-2 vaccination. The chain carries TRBV7-6 and TRBJ2-1; 13 nucleotides match TRBD2. The CDR3 DNA is TGTGCCAGCAGCCTGTGGACTAGCGGGAGAAATGAGCAGTTCTTC. Encoded protein: CASSLWTSGRNEQFF. Together with reference TRBV7-6 and TRBJ2-1, the CDR3 gives the full variable domain: GAGVSQSPRYKVTKRGQDVALRCDPISGHVSLYWYRQALGQGPEFLTYFNYEAQQDKSGLPNDRFSAERPEGSISTLTIQRTEQRDSAMYRCASSLWTSGRNEQFFGPGTRLTVL.